This T cell receptor (beta chain) emerged from a study of vaccination and CD4 T cells after COVID-19. As for this clonotype: The antigen is not known.

Cultured CD4+ T cell DNA underwent sequencing with the Oncomine TCR Beta short-read assay. TCRdb re-analysed the PCR reads in MiXCR, keeping a single row per CDR3 protein. Of around 13,000 distinct CDR3 sequences listed, under 55% are singletons. Treatment in this sample: approximately 11-day PBMC culture with coronavirus spike peptide pools or control peptides (ViraFEST assay). Under the ViraFEST approach, antigen-specific T cells were expanded with peptide pools and TCRs subsequently sequenced. The germline V and J ends were trimmed by 1 base and 2 bases, with 4 bases remaining between them. The CDR3 runs 13 residues. Germline-derived CDR1 and CDR2 are SEHNR and FQNEAQ (reference sequence).

The source material was CD4+ T cells from blood, cultured in vitro, sampled before SARS-CoV-2 vaccination. The sequence came from a human donor who had recovered from COVID-19. The chain carries TRBV7-9 and TRBJ2-3; D not certain. The CDR3 spells CASSLVVTDTQYF. Written as DNA, the CDR3 is TGTGCCAGCAGCTTAGTCGTCACAGATACGCAGTATTTT.